This T cell receptor (beta chain) came from a study of STAT5B mutations in CD4+ large granular lymphocyte leukemia. The study, taken as a whole, reports: Compared with healthy controls (2/35), patient top clones favored TRBV06 (8/27).

Turning to this clone: What it binds is unknown.

Sequencing was at survey level. Sequenced by immunoSEQ multiplex PCR; TCRdb stores in-frame clones only, minus some. The data show 32,000 or so clones, 79% seen once. Germline V CDR1 and CDR2: LGHNA, YSLEER. CDR3 size: 15 residues. V lost 0 bases and J 9 bases, leaving 15 bases between the germline ends. The chain couples TRBV4-3 to TRBJ2-1; TRBD1 is a possible D gene (5 bases). This TCR was recovered from a human donor in good health. Input material: CD4+ T cells from blood buffy coats. The CDR3 loop is CASSQEGTGYREQFF. The CDR3 DNA reads TGCGCCAGCAGCCAAGAGGGAACAGGCTACCGTGAGCAGTTCTTC.